The rows below give T cell receptor beta chains drawn from one sample of a study of T cells in localized non-small cell lung cancer. The table came from immunoSEQ multiplex PCR; TCRdb's copy has only in-frame clones and leaves some out. In the table there are roughly 64,000 clones, around 81% of which are singletons. The specimen comprised PBMCs, sampled before any cancer treatment. These receptors originate from a man between 40 and 69 years old with stage II lung adenocarcinoma. Each CDR3 is given without its conserved first and last residue.

>TRBV6-5
ASSYGTSGGSEQF
>TRBV6-5
ASSPSGSLYEQY
>TRBV11-3
ASSLSSGGQETQY
>TRBV18
ASSPQGRPGPQH
>TRBV7-9
ASTLNEQSGELF
>TRBV19
ASEIRGLRQH
>TRBV10-2
ASSESPTFSGRPYNEQF
>TRBV7-3
ASSPSLAATYNEQF
>TRBV10-3
ATGQSDTQY
>TRBV30
AWKARWDTEAF
>TRBV6-5
ASRPGTSSSYEQY
>TRBV19
ASSILGQRYEQY
>TRBV9
ASSVGQRVNTGELF
>TRBV4-1
ASSQDHRANDGYT
>TRBV7-2
ASSTGQGFSSTDTQY
>TRBV18
ASSPIEGQYFMNTEAF
>TRBV2
ASREQGEYNEQF
>TRBV19
ASTQGQGDYGYT
>TRBV9
ASSVGAASGSSVVGTDTQY
>TRBV19
ASRSDRGRFGNTIY
>TRBV28
ASSIGLAEGKAL
>TRBV7-3
ASSLGTDYGYT
>TRBV10-3
AISSSDDYNEQF
>TRBV27
ASSLGTLNTEAF
>TRBV5-1
ASSLALRQGEAF
>TRBV2
ASSGRTEAF
>TRBV5-1
ASSLTGGAYTEAF
>TRBV2
ASSEARDEQY
>TRBV18
ASSSYRDLSGYT
>TRBV11-2
ASSLGGQSETQY
>TRBV30
AWSTENEQY
>TRBV5-4
ASSLLAGGPGTDTQY
>TRBV2
ASSEGGALNQPQH
>TRBV7-3
ASSSTGGAGGYT
>TRBV19
ASSRDSRATNEKLF
>TRBV6-1
ASSEGHGSPYEQY